This passage covers 18 T cell receptor beta chains from one sample sequenced in a study of post-analysis software for immune sequencing data. Unique molecular identifiers were carried by the TCR beta cDNA libraries. MiXCR, run by TCRdb on the PCR reads, gives a single entry per CDR3 protein. Seen here are hundreds of thousands of distinct CDR3 sequences, 59% observed once, and the top ten hold roughly 10%. No antigen has been assigned to these receptors. Regarding the study as a whole: Compared with controls, patients had more of 4 or 5 TRBV segments, including TRBV5-6, TRBV5-1 and TRBV20-1.

Input material: blood. The receptors come from a girl between 2 and 10 years old with multiple sclerosis.

The chain combines TRBV4-1 with TRBJ1-1; D gene unclear. Trimming removed 1 base from V and 1 base from J, with 10 bases in between. Germline values: CDR1 MGHRA, CDR2 YSYEKL. This CDR3 has 15 residues. The CDR3 DNA reads as TGCGCCAGCAGCCAAGTGGGCTCGGGGAACACTGAAGCTTTCTTT. This encodes CASSQVGSGNTEAFF.

This sequence joins TRBV6-5 and TRBJ2-5; D gene unclear. Germline values: CDR1 MNHEY, CDR2 SVGAGI. Trimming pared 1 base from V and 5 bases from J, leaving 8 bases between. This CDR3 has 13 residues. This chain's CDR3 is CASSYLLGETQYF. The CDR3 DNA reads TGTGCCAGCAGTTACTTGCTGGGGGAGACCCAGTACTTC.

This chain connects TRBV29-1 to TRBJ2-5, with D unclear. With 4 bases removed from V and 1 base from J, the gap between germline ends came to 13 bases. The CDR3 runs to 14 residues. Per the germline V gene, CDR1 is SQVTM and CDR2 is ANQGSEA. CDR3 nucleotides: TGCAGCGTTGTGGTACGACGTTTCCAAGAGACCCAGTACTTC. This codes for CSVVVRRFQETQYF.

This clonotype has just a few counts. The genes are TRBV5-1 and TRBJ1-1; no definite D call. V lost 0 bases, J lost 5 bases, and 14 bases lay in between. The CDR3 runs to 15 residues. Germline V lookup: CDR1 SGHRS, CDR2 YFSETQ. This chain's CDR3 is CASSLAAGLETEAFF. The CDR3 nucleotides are TGCGCCAGCAGCTTGGCAGCCGGCCTCGAAACTGAAGCTTTCTTT.

This clonotype has just a few counts. The chain joins TRBV21-1 to TRBJ2-7; the D call in the table, TRBD1, was not verified against the DNA. TRBV21-1 is a documented pseudogene. The CDR3 covers 18 residues. The CDR3 spells CASSKVGDTGGRGYEQYF. The CDR3 nucleotides read TGTGCCAGCAGCAAAGTAGGGGATACGGGGGGTAGGGGTTACGAGCAGTACTTC.

This rearrangement joins TRBV6-1 to TRBJ2-3; 7 bases fit TRBD1. The CDR3 runs to 15 residues. Trimming took 4 bases from V and 4 from J; bases not matched to a gene: 8. Per the germline V gene, CDR1 is MNHNS and CDR2 is SASEGT. The CDR3 region is CASSVQGKEADTQYF. CDR3 sequence (DNA): TGTGCCAGCAGTGTACAGGGGAAGGAGGCAGATACGCAGTATTTT.

The rearrangement joins TRBV12-3 or TRBV12-4 to TRBJ2-1, with 9 bases identical to TRBD2. The J segment lost 2 bases and the V segment lost 0 bases, leaving 5 bases of the junction unmatched. This CDR3 is 17 amino acids long. The CDR3 region is CASSLARTSDAYNEQFF. CDR3 nucleotide sequence: TGTGCCAGCAGTTTAGCGCGGACTAGCGACGCCTACAATGAGCAGTTCTTC.

J is TRBJ2-3 and V is TRBV6-5; weak D call: TRBD2 (5 bases). Germline V gene lookup returns CDR1 MNHEY and CDR2 SVGAGI. CDR3 length: 14 residues. V was pared by 0 bases and J by 3 bases, with 7 bases between. The CDR3 loop reads CASSYSGLTDTQYF. For the CDR3, the DNA is TGTGCCAGCAGTTACTCAGGACTTACAGATACGCAGTATTTT.

This chain's CDR3 is CASSLQQGRGETQYF. CDR3 DNA: TGTGCCAGCAGCTTACAGCAGGGGCGCGGGGAGACCCAGTACTTC. This sequence joins TRBV7-2 and TRBJ2-5, with a weak D call TRBD1 (6 bases). V was pared by 2 bases and J by 5 bases, with 15 bases between. This CDR3 contains 15 residues. CDR1 is SGHTA and CDR2 is FQGNSA in the germline V gene.

The chain is built from TRBV6-5 and TRBJ1-5; 10 bases map to TRBD1. This CDR3 contains 15 residues. Germline V CDR1 and CDR2: MNHEY, SVGAGI. V lost 5 bases and J lost 4; bases outside the gene matches: 5. CDR3 loop: CASSPQGQGNQPQHF. In DNA, the CDR3 is TGTGCCAGCAGTCCCCAGGGACAGGGGAATCAGCCCCAGCATTTT.

The V and J genes are TRBV4-1 and TRBJ1-1; TRBD1 is a possible D gene (6 bases). CDR3 length: 14 amino acids. Looked up from germline, CDR1 is MGHRA and CDR2 is YSYEKL. Trimming cost V 0 bases and J 7 bases, with 12 bases left between them. The CDR3 reads CASSQEGGHYEAFF. CDR3 in DNA: TGCGCCAGCAGCCAAGAGGGGGGACACTATGAAGCTTTCTTT.

This chain joins TRBV29-1 and TRBJ2-7, with D uncertain. Near its end, the DNA agrees better with TRBJ2-5, so the J call may be wrong. In germline, CDR1 is SQVTM, CDR2 ANQGSEA. The CDR3 is made up of 13 amino acids. The CDR3: CSVEDLVEETQYF. The CDR3 region has the DNA TGCAGCGTTGAAGATCTTGTAGAGGAGACCCAGTACTTC.

This sequence joins TRBV20-1 and TRBJ2-1, with D possibly matching TRBD2 (6 bases). This CDR3 is 14 amino acids long. Germline assignment: CDR1 DFQATT and CDR2 SNEGSKA (reference sequence). Trimming took 5 bases from V and 7 from J, leaving 18 bases between them. The CDR3 reads CSALPSGRPNEQFF. Here the CDR3 DNA reads TGCAGTGCTCTTCCTAGTGGGAGGCCAAATGAGCAGTTCTTC.

This rearrangement joins TRBV7-9 to TRBJ1-4; D gene uncertain. Germline-derived CDR1 and CDR2 are SEHNR and FQNEAQ (reference sequence). The CDR3 runs to 15 residues. The ends were cut back, 7 bases at V and 8 bases at J, with 20 bases in the middle. The CDR3, as DNA: TGTGCCAGCAACCCTACTTCGGACCGCGGGGAAAAACTGTTTTTT. Its protein product is CASNPTSDRGEKLFF. Combining the CDR3 with reference TRBV7-9 and TRBJ1-4 gives the whole variable domain DTGVSQNPRHKITKRGQNVTFRCDPISEHNRLYWYRQTLGQGPEFLTYFQNEAQLEKSRLLSDRFSAERPKGSFSTLEIQRTEQGDSAMYLCASNPTSDRGEKLFFGSGTQLSVL.

The chain employs TRBV27 and TRBJ2-5; 11 bases fit TRBD2. The assigned J gene may be wrong: the sequence end matches TRBJ2-7 better. The CDR3 totals 15 residues. The germline V gene encodes CDR1 MNHEY and CDR2 SMNVEV (reference sequence). In DNA, the CDR3 is TGTGCCAGCAGTTTCTCGACTAGCGGGGTTCGCGAGCAGTACTTC. As protein: CASSFSTSGVREQYF.

For the CDR3, the DNA is TGTGCCAGCAGTTTAAGAGCGGGAGTCATTTATGAGCAGTTCTTC. Its protein is CASSLRAGVIYEQFF. J is TRBJ2-1 and V is TRBV12-3 or TRBV12-4; 8 positions match TRBD2. The CDR3 has 15 amino acids. The J segment lost 8 bases and the V segment lost 2 bases, leaving 8 bases of the junction unmatched.

Points on this clonotype: One end of the junction is discordant with germline, which a read error may explain. The V gene is TRBV6-6, the J gene TRBJ2-7; 9 nucleotides agree with TRBD2. CDR1 and CDR2 (germline): MNHNY, SVGAGI (reference sequence). The CDR3 spans 15 residues. The CDR3 spells CASRITGTSSHEQYF. The CDR3 DNA sequence: TGTGCCAGCAGAATCACCGGGACTAGCTCCCACGAGCAGTACTTC.

This clonotype has more than one count but fewer than ten. J is TRBJ2-3 and V is TRBV12-3 or TRBV12-4; D remains unclear. V lost 6 bases and J lost 4, with 5 bases in between. The CDR3 is made up of 11 amino acids. CDR3 sequence: CASSFPDTQYF. The CDR3 DNA is TGTGCCAGCAGCTTCCCAGATACGCAGTATTTT.